Presented here are 27 T cell receptor beta chains from one specimen sequenced in a study of blood T cell repertoires in COVID-19. Here immunoSEQ multiplex PCR was the method, and the copy in TCRdb shows in-frame clones only, minus some. The sample includes roughly 120,000 clones, approximately 81% of them seen just once. Sequenced sample: peripheral blood. These receptors all stem from a man aged 50-60 years with acute or convalescent COVID-19.

The chain recombines TRBV7-9 with TRBJ1-2, with D possibly TRBD1 on 5 matching bases. V was trimmed by 1 base and J by 5 bases, leaving 8 bases between them. The CDR3 sequence is 13 residues long. Germline-derived CDR1 and CDR2 are SEHNR and FQNEAQ (reference sequence). The CDR3 coding sequence is TGTGCCAGCAGCTTAGGACAGAGTTATGGCTACACCTTC. Residues: CASSLGQSYGYTF. Complete variable domain (other parts from reference TRBV7-9 and TRBJ1-2): DTGVSQNPRHKITKRGQNVTFRCDPISEHNRLYWYRQTLGQGPEFLTYFQNEAQLEKSRLLSDRFSAERPKGSFSTLEIQRTEQGDSAMYLCASSLGQSYGYTFGSGTRLTVV.

Only a few counts were recorded for this clone. The chain joins TRBV7-2 to TRBJ1-2, with D possibly being TRBD1 (5 bases). This CDR3 region has 16 residues. Germline loops: CDR1 SGHTA, CDR2 FQGNSA. V dropped 2 bases and J dropped 6 bases, with 19 bases sitting between them. The CDR3 is CASSLTALGGVHGYTF. CDR3 in DNA: TGTGCCAGCAGCTTAACGGCCCTCGGAGGGGTCCATGGCTACACCTTC. Filled out from reference TRBV7-2 and TRBJ1-2, the complete variable domain reads GAGVSQSPSNKVTEKGKDVELRCDPISGHTALYWYRQSLGQGLEFLIYFQGNSAPDKSGLPSDRFSAERTGGSVSTLTIQRTQQEDSAVYLCASSLTALGGVHGYTFGSGTRLTVV.

The rearrangement links TRBV19 to TRBJ2-5; no reliable D call. Germline-derived CDR1 and CDR2 are LNHDA and SQIVND (reference sequence). Trimming removed 3 bases from V and 3 bases from J, with 8 bases in between. CDR3 length equals 13 residues. CDR3 coding DNA: TGTGCCAGTAGTATCTCCGTAGAAGAGACCCAGTACTTC. Its protein product is CASSISVEETQYF.

The chain has TRBV4-1 and TRBJ1-5; D not resolved. The germline V gene has CDR1 MGHRA and CDR2 YSYEKL. V was trimmed by 0 bases and J by 1 base, leaving 13 bases between them. The CDR3 spans 17 residues. This CDR3 reads CASSQDSGDSSNQPQHF. The CDR3, as DNA: TGCGCCAGCAGCCAAGATAGCGGGGATTCGAGCAATCAGCCCCAGCATTTT.

The CDR3 DNA follows: TGTGCCAGCAGTGACCCGCGGACTAGCCCGAAAGAGACCCAGTACTTC. As protein: CASSDPRTSPKETQYF. The chain recombines TRBV25-1 with TRBJ2-5, with TRBD2 matching 8 bases. The CDR3 is 16 amino acids. Trimming removed 3 bases from V and 3 bases from J; junction bases left unmatched: 9. Germline CDR1 MGHDK, CDR2 SYGVNS.

The CDR3 nucleotides are TGCGCCAGCAGCTTTGGCAGGGGTGAAGGAAACACCATATATTTT. Translation gives CASSFGRGEGNTIYF. This chain links TRBV5-1 with TRBJ1-3; TRBD1 might be the D (6 bases). Germline V gene lookup returns CDR1 SGHRS and CDR2 YFSETQ. V was shortened by 2 bases and J by 4 bases, with 13 bases between the two germline ends. The CDR3 runs to 15 residues.

This chain connects TRBV28 to TRBJ1-5; TRBD1 might be the D (6 bases). V lost 2 bases to trimming and J lost 5 bases, with 10 bases between them. In germline, CDR1 is MDHEN, CDR2 SYDVKM. The CDR3 sequence is 14 residues long. The CDR3 protein is CASSLGQSHQPQHF. The CDR3 bases are TGTGCCAGCAGTTTAGGACAGAGCCATCAGCCCCAGCATTTT.

CDR3 DNA sequence: TGCGCCAGCAGTGAATGGGACAGAGATACGCAGTATTTT. Its protein is CASSEWDRDTQYF. The gene calls are TRBV10-2 and TRBJ2-3, with TRBD1 identical over 7 bases. Germline-derived CDR1 and CDR2 are WSHSY and SAAADI. There are 13 residues in the CDR3. V gave up 3 bases and J gave up 5 bases; unmatched junction bases: 2.

The V and J genes are TRBV3-1 (or the pseudogene TRBV3-2) and TRBJ2-3; D may be TRBD2 (5 bases). V was trimmed by 0 bases and J by 5 bases, leaving 18 bases between them. Germline V gene data show CDR1 as LGHDT and CDR2 as YNNKEL (reference sequence). This CDR3 is 17 amino acids long. CDR3: CASSQDGLLSRRDTQYF. CDR3 coding DNA: TGTGCCAGCAGCCAAGATGGACTGCTCTCCCGAAGAGATACGCAGTATTTT.

This clone was seen a few times. The J gene is TRBJ1-5, the V gene TRBV5-1; D is unresolved. Trimming pared 1 base from V and 4 bases from J, leaving 12 bases between. The CDR3 extends over 15 amino acids. Germline CDR1 is SGHRS and CDR2 is YFSETQ. DNA for the CDR3: TGCGCCAGCAGCTTGTTTACGGGTGAGAATCAGCCCCAGCATTTT. Its translation is CASSLFTGENQPQHF.

DNA of the CDR3: TGTGCCAGCAGCACGGGACAGGGAACCGGGGAGCTGTTTTTT. This encodes CASSTGQGTGELFF. The rearrangement links TRBV7-2 to TRBJ2-2, with 9 bases matching TRBD1. CDR1 SGHTA and CDR2 FQGNSA come from the germline V gene. The CDR3 extends over 14 amino acids. J lost 5 bases, V lost 5 bases, and 3 bases had no gene match.

CDR3: CASSGTRWAGELFF. In nucleotides, the CDR3 is TGTGCCAGTAGTGGGACTAGGTGGGCCGGGGAGCTGTTTTTT. The chain is built from TRBV19 and TRBJ2-2; 8 bases are a match to TRBD2. V dropped 5 bases and J dropped 6; count of bases not matched to a gene: 5. Germline lookup yields CDR1 LNHDA and CDR2 SQIVND (reference sequence). This CDR3 has 14 residues.

The chain has TRBV5-4 and TRBJ1-1; TRBD1 is a possible D gene (5 bases). Between the trimmed V and J ends, which lost 4 bases and 8 bases, there was a span of 12 bases. This CDR3 spans 12 amino acids. Per the germline V gene, CDR1 is SGHNT and CDR2 is YYREEE (reference sequence). The CDR3 DNA is TGTGCCAGCAGCCGGGTTGGGGGGGAAGCTTTCTTT. Translated, it gives CASSRVGGEAFF. The entire variable domain, with the rest obtained from reference TRBV5-4 and TRBJ1-1, is as follows: ETGVTQSPTHLIKTRGQQVTLRCSSQSGHNTVSWYQQALGQGPQFIFQYYREEENGRGNFPPRFSGLQFPNYSSELNVNALELDDSALYLCASSRVGGEAFFGQGTRLTVV.

This clone came up once. V usage is TRBV25-1 and J usage is TRBJ2-5; perhaps TRBD1 as D (7 bases). The V gene lost 2 bases and the J gene lost 5 bases, with 24 bases spanning the gap. The V gene's germline CDR1 is MGHDK and CDR2 SYGVNS. CDR3 length: 18 amino acids. The CDR3 sequence: CASSEMRGLTGRDETQYF. The CDR3 DNA sequence: TGTGCCAGCAGTGAAATGCGGGGTTTGACAGGGCGAGACGAGACCCAGTACTTC.

The chain links TRBV2 to TRBJ1-1; D is perhaps TRBD1 (6 bases). Trimming cost V 3 bases and J 5 bases, with 13 bases left between them. CDR1 is SNHLY and CDR2 is FYNNEI in the germline V gene. This CDR3 region has 14 residues. CDR3 amino acids: CASSEHVRGTEAFF. CDR3 nucleotide sequence: TGTGCCAGCAGTGAGCATGTGAGGGGGACTGAAGCTTTCTTT.

The chain employs TRBV19 and TRBJ1-6; no firm D call. Trimming took 2 bases from V and 7 from J, leaving 6 bases between them. The CDR3 runs 13 residues. Germline V gene sequence: CDR1 LNHDA, CDR2 SQIVND (reference sequence). The CDR3 spells CASSIKTNSPLHF. For the CDR3, the DNA is TGTGCCAGTAGTATAAAGACAAATTCACCCCTCCACTTT.

The chain is built from TRBV15 and TRBJ1-2; D is possibly TRBD1 (5 bases). Trimming stripped 3 bases from V and 6 bases from J, with 14 bases between. Germline CDR1 reads LNHNV; CDR2 reads YYDKDF (reference sequence). The CDR3 sequence is 14 residues long. This CDR3 reads CATSSKHDRDGYTF. The CDR3 nucleotides are TGTGCCACCAGCAGTAAACACGACAGAGATGGCTACACCTTC.

The CDR3 bases are TGTGCCAGCAGCCGGACTAGCGGGGCTACCGGGGAGCTGTTTTTT. Translation: CASSRTSGATGELFF. The gene calls are TRBV11-1 and TRBJ2-2, with 12 bases fitting TRBD2. The CDR3 contains 15 residues. The junction had 3 bases not matched to a gene; V was cut back by 5 bases and J by 5 bases. Germline V gene lookup returns CDR1 SGHAT and CDR2 FQDESV (reference sequence).

This clone was picked up one time. V is TRBV19 and J is TRBJ2-3; TRBD2 aligns across 12 bases. Looked up from germline, CDR1 is LNHDA and CDR2 is SQIVND (reference sequence). The CDR3 runs 16 residues. Losses at the gene ends were 4 bases for V and 2 bases for J; bases not matched to a gene: 4. The CDR3 protein is CASSRTSGALTDTQYF. In DNA, the CDR3 is TGTGCCAGTAGTAGGACTAGCGGGGCCCTCACAGATACGCAGTATTTT. Full variable domain (outside the CDR3, taken from reference TRBV19 and TRBJ2-3): DGGITQSPKYLFRKEGQNVTLSCEQNLNHDAMYWYRQDPGQGLRLIYYSQIVNDFQKGDIAEGYSVSREKKESFPLTVTSAQKNPTAFYLCASSRTSGALTDTQYFGPGTRLTVL.

The chain recombines TRBV24-1 with TRBJ1-5, with D possibly being TRBD1 (6 bases). The CDR3 spans 15 residues. The ends were cut back, 6 bases at V and 0 bases at J, with 11 bases in the middle. Germline V lookup: CDR1 KGHDR, CDR2 SFDVKD. CDR3 residues: CATSPGTPSNQPQHF. Here the CDR3 DNA reads TGTGCCACCAGTCCCGGGACACCTAGCAATCAGCCCCAGCATTTT.

The chain employs TRBV29-1 and TRBJ2-2; D perhaps matches TRBD1 (6 bases). CDR3 size: 14 residues. Germline V gene lookup returns CDR1 SQVTM and CDR2 ANQGSEA. V was trimmed by 6 bases and J by 0 bases, leaving 11 bases between them. The CDR3 DNA sequence: TGCAGCGTCACAGGGACCGCGAACACCGGGGAGCTGTTTTTT. This translates into CSVTGTANTGELFF.

The chain couples TRBV10-2 to TRBJ1-1; D is unresolved. Germline lookup yields CDR1 WSHSY and CDR2 SAAADI. Trimming took 0 bases from V and 2 from J, leaving 13 bases between them. The CDR3 consists of 16 residues. CDR3 sequence (DNA): TGCGCCAGCAGTGAGTCGATGTTAGGGAGAAACACTGAAGCTTTCTTT. Protein: CASSESMLGRNTEAFF.

V usage is TRBV14 and J usage is TRBJ1-4, with TRBD1 matching over 10 bases. The germline V gene encodes CDR1 SGHDN and CDR2 FVKESK. V lost 4 bases, J lost 11 bases, and 10 bases stayed unmatched. This CDR3 is built from 15 residues. For the CDR3, the DNA is TGTGCCAGCAGCCCTCTTGGGGACAGGGGATGGAAACTGTTTTTT. Translation gives CASSPLGDRGWKLFF. The whole variable domain, filled in from reference TRBV14 and TRBJ1-4, reads EAGVTQFPSHSVIEKGQTVTLRCDPISGHDNLYWYRRVMGKEIKFLLHFVKESKQDESGMPNNRFLAERTGGTYSTLKVQPAELEDSGVYFCASSPLGDRGWKLFFGSGTQLSVL.

This chain uses TRBV4-1 with TRBJ1-1, with D perhaps TRBD1 (5 bases). This CDR3 is 18 amino acids long. CDR1 and CDR2 (germline): MGHRA, YSYEKL. The V and J ends lost 6 bases and 2 bases respectively, with 25 bases between them. The CDR3 DNA sequence: TGCGCCAGCAGTCTAATTTTGAGATCGGGGGGAAAAAACACTGAAGCTTTCTTT. Its protein is CASSLILRSGGKNTEAFF.

V usage is TRBV24-1 and J usage is TRBJ1-2, with a weak D call TRBD1 (6 bases). Germline lookup yields CDR1 KGHDR and CDR2 SFDVKD. V shed 3 bases and J shed 6 bases, with 16 bases lying between them. The CDR3 loop spans 15 amino acids. The CDR3 sequence is CATSDPRGLTDGYTF. The CDR3 DNA reads as TGTGCCACCAGTGATCCCAGGGGATTAACGGATGGCTACACCTTC.

The CDR3 region has the DNA TGTGCCAGCAGCCACTACAGGGACCTGGGAAGTGATACGCAGTATTTT. This encodes CASSHYRDLGSDTQYF. The chain has TRBV4-2 and TRBJ2-3, with D possibly matching TRBD1 (6 bases). This CDR3 comprises 16 residues. The germline V and J ends were trimmed by 3 bases and 6 bases, with 19 bases remaining between them. Per germline, CDR1 LGHNA and CDR2 YNFKEQ.

The chain recombines TRBV6-6 with TRBJ1-5; D gene unclear. V was shortened by 2 bases and J by 7 bases, with 12 bases between the two germline ends. The CDR3 extends over 14 amino acids. Germline-derived CDR1 and CDR2 are MNHNY and SVGAGI (reference sequence). The CDR3 protein is CASSYMELLQPQHF. In DNA, the CDR3 is TGTGCCAGCAGTTACATGGAGTTGTTACAGCCCCAGCATTTT.